The T cell receptor (beta chain) under discussion was sequenced for a study of T cell responses to AZD1222 COVID-19 vaccine. Broader study findings: Reportedly, nearly half of unique spike TCRs recognized epitopes outside B.1.351/B.1.1.7 mutations.

This clone occurred a few times. What it binds is unknown. The table came from immunoSEQ multiplex PCR; TCRdb's copy has only in-frame clones and leaves some out. Altogether about 150,000 clones are present, 90% being singletons, with the ten largest covering 1.8%. The CDR3 has 15 amino acids. CDR1 and CDR2 (germline): MNHEY, SVGAGI. V lost 3 bases, J lost 1 base, and 6 bases stayed unmatched. The TCR sequence derives from an adult in good health. Sequences were derived from peripheral blood, sampled on day 0 of AZD1222 vaccination. J is TRBJ2-7 and V is TRBV6-5; 7 bases agree with TRBD2. In DNA form, the CDR3 reads TGTGCCAGCAGTTATCAAAGTAGCGGGTCCTACGAGCAGTACTTC. It codes for CASSYQSSGSYEQYF.